Listed below are T cell receptor beta chains from one sample, sequenced in a study of blood T cell repertoires in COVID-19. TCRdb's copy holds only in-frame clones and misses some; the assay was immunoSEQ multiplex PCR. This sample has under 150,000 clones, with about 85% found just once. Sequenced: peripheral blood. The receptors derive from a man older than 75 with acute or convalescent COVID-19. The CDR3 runs from the conserved cysteine through the conserved F or W. D genes are given only for firm matches. Not all rows give a size; the values are once, few, many and, for expanded clones, a class.

J | D | size | V | CDR3 | DNA
TRBJ1-1 | TRBD1 | . | TRBV15 | CATSKGQGFAEAFF | TGTGCCACCAGCAAGGGACAGGGATTCGCTGAAGCTTTCTTT
TRBJ1-3 | TRBD1 | . | TRBV30 | CAWRGQGTNTIYF | TGTGCCTGGAGGGGACAGGGGACAAACACCATATATTTT
TRBJ2-1 | . | . | TRBV10-2 | CASKAYNEQFF | TGCGCCAGCAAAGCTTACAATGAGCAGTTCTTC
TRBJ1-1 | . | few | TRBV10-3 | CAISPPGEGTEAFF | TGTGCCATCAGTCCGCCCGGTGAGGGCACTGAAGCTTTCTTT
TRBJ1-5 | . | . | TRBV19 | CASSRYSGPQHF | TGTGCCAGTAGTAGGTACAGCGGGCCCCAGCATTTT
TRBJ2-5 | TRBD2 | . | TRBV6-5 | CASSPGLAGETQYF | TGTGCCAGCAGCCCGGGACTAGCGGGGGAGACCCAGTACTTC
TRBJ1-4 | TRBD1 | once | TRBV5-1 | CASSPGQINEKLFF | TGCGCCAGCAGCCCGGGACAGATAAATGAAAAACTGTTTTTT
TRBJ1-2 | . | . | TRBV19 | CASTPGHPNYGYTF | TGTGCCAGTACCCCAGGGCACCCTAACTATGGCTACACCTTC
TRBJ2-7 | . | . | TRBV11-2 | CASSWSVGEQYF | TGTGCCAGCAGCTGGTCGGTCGGCGAGCAGTACTTC
TRBJ1-1 | TRBD1 | once | TRBV5-4 | CASSIGTGSEAFF | TGTGCCAGCAGCATTGGGACAGGCTCTGAAGCTTTCTTT
TRBJ2-7 | TRBD1 | . | TRBV4-1 | CASSQEGAGGYEQYF | TGCGCCAGCAGCCAAGAAGGGGCAGGGGGCTACGAGCAGTACTTC
TRBJ2-7 | TRBD1 | . | TRBV18 | CASSPGTVGEQYF | TGTGCCAGCTCACCCGGGACAGTAGGGGAGCAGTACTTC
TRBJ2-6 | . | few | TRBV6-6 | CASSYPSGANVLTF | TGTGCCAGCAGTTACCCATCTGGGGCCAACGTCCTGACTTTC
TRBJ2-5 | . | . | TRBV2 | CASRVSSGQYF | TGTGCCAGCAGGGTTTCGTCGGGCCAGTACTTC
TRBJ1-5 | . | . | TRBV24-1 | CATSDFGQRNQPQHF | TGTGCCACCAGTGATTTTGGGCAGCGCAATCAGCCCCAGCATTTT
TRBJ2-7 | TRBD2 | . | TRBV27 | CASSLAGTSGFEQYF | TGTGCCAGCAGTTTGGCCGGGACTAGCGGGTTCGAGCAGTACTTC
TRBJ1-1 | TRBD1 | . | TRBV25-1 | CASARGQLNTEAFF | TGTGCCAGCGCCCGGGGACAGCTGAACACTGAAGCTTTCTTT
TRBJ2-7 | TRBD2 | . | TRBV9 | CASSVGELAGNYEQYF | TGTGCCAGCAGCGTAGGAGAACTAGCGGGAAACTACGAGCAGTACTTC
TRBJ1-5 | . | . | TRBV5-8 | CASSLVRGPNQPQHF | TGTGCCAGCAGCTTGGTTCGAGGGCCAAATCAGCCCCAGCATTTT
TRBJ1-2 | . | . | TRBV27 | CASRTGQGGYTF | TGTGCCAGCAGGACAGGCCAAGGGGGCTACACCTTC
TRBJ2-7 | . | . | TRBV7-2 | CASSPTSPTGRDLNGEQYF | TGTGCCAGCAGCCCCACATCACCCACGGGCAGGGATCTTAATGGGGAGCAGTACTTC
TRBJ1-2 | TRBD1 | . | TRBV14 | CASSQGDRAGYTF | TGTGCCAGCAGCCAAGGGGACAGGGCGGGCTACACCTTC
TRBJ2-4 | . | few | TRBV4-3 | CASSQALAKNIQYF | TGCGCCAGCAGCCAAGCCCTAGCCAAAAACATTCAGTACTTC
TRBJ2-3 | TRBD1 | . | TRBV10-3 | CASGEGQGATDTQYF | TGTGCCTCAGGGGAAGGACAGGGGGCAACAGATACGCAGTATTTT
TRBJ1-2 | . | . | TRBV9 | CASSVQQGFGYTF | TGTGCCAGCAGCGTACAACAGGGATTCGGCTACACCTTC
TRBJ1-1 | . | once | TRBV5-1 | CASSLVSGLNTEAFF | TGCGCCAGCAGCTTGGTATCAGGGTTAAACACTGAAGCTTTCTTT
TRBJ2-3 | TRBD2 | . | TRBV7-7 | CASSLPRVSGLGDTQYF | TGTGCTAGCAGCTTGCCAAGAGTTAGCGGGCTCGGGGATACGCAGTATTTT
TRBJ2-2 | TRBD1 | . | TRBV7-9 | CASSLARQGTGELFF | TGTGCCAGCAGCTTAGCCCGACAGGGCACCGGGGAGCTGTTTTTT
TRBJ1-2 | . | . | TRBV2 | CASSRQVSKYGYTF | TGTGCCAGCAGCCGACAGGTGTCTAAGTATGGCTACACCTTC
TRBJ1-2 | . | . | TRBV6-5 | CASSYLQGGYGYTF | TGTGCCAGCAGTTACTTACAGGGTGGCTATGGCTACACCTTC
TRBJ2-5 | . | . | TRBV5-6 | CASSLSPTPETQYF | TGTGCCAGCAGCCTTAGCCCCACTCCGGAGACCCAGTACTTC
TRBJ2-7 | TRBD2 | . | TRBV4-2 | CASSRGLAGVSYEQYF | TGTGCCAGCAGCCGAGGACTAGCGGGAGTGTCCTACGAGCAGTACTTC
TRBJ1-1 | TRBD1 | . | TRBV25-1 | CASSEYRQGAEAFF | TGTGCCAGCAGTGAATATCGACAGGGCGCTGAAGCTTTCTTT
TRBJ1-1 | . | . | TRBV3-1/TRBV3-2 | CASSQSGDNTEAFF | TGTGCCAGCAGCCAATCAGGGGATAACACTGAAGCTTTCTTT
TRBJ2-7 | TRBD2 | . | TRBV10-3 | CAISVRMTSGSYEQYF | TGTGCCATCAGTGTTCGAATGACTAGCGGGAGCTACGAGCAGTACTTC
TRBJ2-5 | . | . | TRBV7-2 | CASSLAAGTYQETQYF | TGTGCCAGCAGCTTAGCGGCGGGGACGTACCAAGAGACCCAGTACTTC
TRBJ1-1 | . | . | TRBV27 | CASSLDSLSEAFF | TGTGCCAGCAGTTTAGACAGTTTGAGTGAAGCTTTCTTT
TRBJ2-7 | . | . | TRBV19 | CASSKQGFAVYEQYF | TGTGCCAGTAGTAAGCAGGGTTTCGCGGTCTACGAGCAGTACTTC
TRBJ2-2 | TRBD1 | . | TRBV11-3 | CASSLGQTGELFF | TGTGCCAGCAGCCTGGGACAGACCGGGGAGCTGTTTTTT
TRBJ2-1 | TRBD2 | . | TRBV12-3/TRBV12-4 | CASLLAGYNEQFF | TGTGCCAGCCTTCTAGCGGGGTACAATGAGCAGTTCTTC
TRBJ1-1 | . | . | TRBV5-1 | CASSLDSSYTEAFF | TGCGCCAGCAGCTTGGACAGTTCTTACACTGAAGCTTTCTTT
TRBJ1-2 | TRBD1 | . | TRBV3-1/TRBV3-2 | CASSQYDRVDYGYTF | TGTGCCAGCAGCCAATACGACAGGGTCGACTATGGCTACACCTTC
TRBJ1-4 | . | . | TRBV30 | CACTRGSDEKLFF | TGTGCCTGCACTCGGGGGTCCGATGAAAAACTGTTTTTT
TRBJ1-1 | . | . | TRBV5-1 | CASSLYGEVAEAFF | TGCGCCAGCAGCTTGTACGGTGAGGTCGCTGAAGCTTTCTTT
TRBJ2-5 | . | . | TRBV11-2 | CASSLGSLGEETQYF | TGTGCCAGCAGCTTGGGCTCTCTGGGAGAAGAGACCCAGTACTTC
TRBJ1-4 | . | . | TRBV5-1 | CASSLNRDNEKLFF | TGCGCCAGCAGCCTGAACAGGGATAATGAAAAACTGTTTTTT
TRBJ2-7 | TRBD1 | . | TRBV6-5 | CASSYGEGQGYEQYF | TGTGCCAGCAGTTACGGGGAGGGACAGGGCTACGAGCAGTACTTC
TRBJ1-1 | TRBD1 | . | TRBV6-5 | CASSRGQGEAFF | TGTGCCAGCAGCCGCGGACAGGGTGAAGCTTTCTTT
TRBJ2-1 | . | . | TRBV5-4 | CASSLGRGSNEQFF | TGTGCCAGCAGCTTGGGCCGGGGTAGCAATGAGCAGTTCTTC
TRBJ1-6 | . | . | TRBV10-3 | CAIGDRGNSPLHF | TGTGCCATCGGAGATAGGGGTAATTCACCCCTCCACTTT
TRBJ2-3 | TRBD1 | once | TRBV27 | CARGTDRGRPDTQYF | TGTGCCAGAGGCACCGACAGGGGGCGCCCAGATACGCAGTATTTT
TRBJ2-7 | . | once | TRBV27 | CASSFAGVSSYEQYF | TGTGCCAGCAGTTTCGCAGGGGTGAGCTCCTACGAGCAGTACTTC
TRBJ1-6 | . | . | TRBV15 | CATSRVGPGQSSYNSPLHF | TGTGCCACCAGCAGAGTAGGTCCCGGACAGAGCTCCTATAATTCACCCCTCCACTTT
TRBJ1-2 | . | few | TRBV29-1 | CSVEAPTEYYGYTF | TGCAGCGTTGAGGCACCAACAGAGTACTATGGCTACACCTTC
TRBJ1-5 | . | . | TRBV10-3 | CAISPGNQPQHF | TGTGCCATCAGTCCGGGGAATCAGCCCCAGCATTTT